Below are 11 T cell receptor beta chains sequenced from a single sample in a study of vaccination effects on CD4 cells after COVID-19. TCRdb's copy holds only in-frame clones and misses some; the assay was immunoSEQ multiplex PCR. The sample has approximately 57,000 clones, under 85% seen once. A roughly ten-day culture period preceded the isolation of CD4+ T cells. All study participants received two doses of BNT162b2 or mRNA-1273 vaccine. No antigen is known for these receptors. The sample was CD4+ T cells from PBMCs cultured without peptide, taken after COVID-19 vaccination. The source is a human donor who received a COVID-19 vaccine.

The chain uses TRBV9 and TRBJ2-2; D remains unclear. The CDR3 is 12 residues long. Trimming left V 4 bases short and J 4 bases short, with 5 bases between. Germline CDR1 is SGDLS and CDR2 is YYNGEE. The CDR3: CASSLGTGELFF. The CDR3 coding sequence is TGTGCCAGCAGCCTTGGCACCGGGGAGCTGTTTTTT.

The gene calls are TRBV30 and TRBJ1-5; D gene uncertain. CDR1 is GTSNPN and CDR2 is SVGIG in the germline V gene (reference sequence). The length of the CDR3 is 13 residues. V lost 2 bases to trimming and J lost 3 bases, with 8 bases between them. CDR3 coding DNA: TGTGCCTGGAGTCGAAAGAACAATCAGCCCCAGCATTTT. Translating it yields CAWSRKNNQPQHF.

This clone appeared once. The chain employs TRBV6-4 and TRBJ1-1; D is unclear. CDR1 is MRHNA, CDR2 SNTAGT, per germline. Trimming removed 3 bases from V and 3 bases from J, with 8 bases in between. The CDR3 length is 13 residues. The CDR3 DNA reads TGTGCCAGCAGTGAAGGCCGGGACACTGAAGCTTTCTTT. Its translation is CASSEGRDTEAFF.

The chain links TRBV2 to TRBJ2-1, with D tentatively TRBD1 (6 bases). The ends were cut back, 4 bases at V and 3 bases at J, with 16 bases in the middle. This CDR3 spans 16 amino acids. Germline V lookup: CDR1 SNHLY, CDR2 FYNNEI. CDR3 DNA: TGTGCCAGCAGTGGGGTCCTACAGGGTGGCTACAATGAGCAGTTCTTC. This sequence encodes CASSGVLQGGYNEQFF.

The V gene is TRBV9, the J gene TRBJ2-6; 7 nucleotides match TRBD1. This CDR3 spans 17 amino acids. With V trimmed by 4 bases and J by 0 bases, 7 bases remained unmatched. Germline CDR1 reads SGDLS; CDR2 reads YYNGEE. The CDR3 coding sequence is TGTGCCAGCAGCCTGACGACAGGGCGCTCTGGGGCCAACGTCCTGACTTTC. Translated: CASSLTTGRSGANVLTF.

The rearrangement joins TRBV29-1 to TRBJ1-2, with D maybe TRBD1 (6 bases). The CDR3 has 16 residues. Germline values: CDR1 SQVTM, CDR2 ANQGSEA. V lost 2 bases and J 8 bases, leaving 24 bases between the germline ends. This CDR3 reads CSVERGPGHSEWGYTF. The CDR3 nucleotides are TGCAGCGTTGAAAGGGGACCGGGACATTCGGAGTGGGGCTACACCTTC.

This clone was observed a single time. The genes are TRBV4-1 and TRBJ1-5; D unclear. Germline V gene lookup returns CDR1 MGHRA and CDR2 YSYEKL. The CDR3 has 16 residues. Trimming stripped 0 bases from V and 5 bases from J, with 14 bases between. CDR3 bases: TGCGCCAGCAGCCAAGATCCAGCAGGTGGCTATCAGCCCCAGCATTTT. This encodes CASSQDPAGGYQPQHF.

The rearrangement links TRBV7-9 to TRBJ2-7; D could derive from TRBD1 or TRBD2 (5 bases each). V gave up 1 base and J gave up 3 bases, with 13 bases separating them. Germline V CDR1 and CDR2: SEHNR, FQNEAQ (reference sequence). This CDR3 has 15 residues. CDR3 residues: CASSLGAGAFYEQYF. Here the CDR3 DNA reads TGTGCCAGCAGCTTAGGGGCCGGGGCTTTCTACGAGCAGTACTTC.

This chain joins TRBV7-2 and TRBJ2-7; TRBD2 aligns across 14 bases. Germline CDR1 SGHTA, CDR2 FQGNSA. The CDR3 is made up of 15 amino acids. Losses at the gene ends were 4 bases for V and 5 bases for J; bases not matched to a gene: 4. CDR3 sequence reads: CASSSGLAGADEQYF. Here the CDR3 DNA reads TGTGCCAGCAGCTCGGGACTAGCGGGAGCGGACGAGCAGTACTTC.

The chain has TRBV7-2 and TRBJ1-3; D is unresolved. This CDR3 has 16 residues. V gave up 0 bases and J gave up 0 bases, with 9 bases separating them. Germline V gives CDR1 SGHTA, CDR2 FQGNSA. The CDR3 sequence is CASSLAGQRSGNTIYF. The CDR3 DNA follows: TGTGCCAGCAGCTTAGCGGGCCAGCGCTCTGGAAACACCATATATTTT.

The V gene is TRBV7-2, the J gene TRBJ2-2; 8 bases align to TRBD1. With 1 base clipped from V and 13 bases from J, the junction kept 8 bases outside the gene matches. CDR1 and CDR2 (germline): SGHTA, FQGNSA. CDR3 length: 14 amino acids. The DNA of the CDR3 is TGTGCCAGCAGCTTAGGCGGGACAGGTTTGACGCTGTTTTTT. This gives the protein CASSLGGTGLTLFF.